Listed here is a single TCR beta chain. This entry belongs to a study of cytomegalovirus exposure and HLA in healthy donors. The donors were part of the roughly 120-subject validation cohort, which stood apart from the roughly 670-subject first cohort. Trimming stripped 3 bases from V and 0 bases from J, with 9 bases between. CDR3 size: 14 residues. The germline V gene encodes CDR1 SGHTA and CDR2 FQGNSA. Here immunoSEQ multiplex PCR was the method, and the copy in TCRdb shows in-frame clones only, minus some. The repertoire holds 45,000 to 65,000 clones, with about 93% as singletons. This chain links TRBV7-2 with TRBJ2-7, with D perhaps matching TRBD1 (5 bases). Sequenced: PBMCs. The sequence was obtained from a man aged 18 to 29 in good health and CMV-seronegative. The CDR3: CASSLKGVSYEQYF. CDR3 coding DNA: TGTGCCAGCAGCTTGAAAGGGGTCTCCTACGAGCAGTACTTC.